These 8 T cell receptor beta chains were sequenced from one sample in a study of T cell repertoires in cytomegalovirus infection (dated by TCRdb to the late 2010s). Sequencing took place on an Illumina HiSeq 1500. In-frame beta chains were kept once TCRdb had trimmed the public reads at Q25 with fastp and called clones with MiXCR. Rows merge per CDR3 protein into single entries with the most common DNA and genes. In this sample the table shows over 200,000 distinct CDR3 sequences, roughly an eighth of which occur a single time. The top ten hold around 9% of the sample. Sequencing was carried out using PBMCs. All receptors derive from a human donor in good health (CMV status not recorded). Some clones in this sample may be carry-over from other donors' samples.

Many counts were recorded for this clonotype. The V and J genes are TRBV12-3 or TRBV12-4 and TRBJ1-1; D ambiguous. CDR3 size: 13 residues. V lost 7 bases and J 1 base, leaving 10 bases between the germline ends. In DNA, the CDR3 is TGTGCCAGCACCCGGGGAGGGAACACTGAAGCTTTCTTT. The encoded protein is CASTRGGNTEAFF.

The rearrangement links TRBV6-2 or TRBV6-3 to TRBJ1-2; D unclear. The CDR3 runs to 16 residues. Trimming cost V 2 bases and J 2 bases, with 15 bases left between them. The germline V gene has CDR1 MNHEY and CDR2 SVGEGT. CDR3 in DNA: TGTGCCAGCAGTTACAGGGCGGCTGGAGGGAACTATGGCTACACCTTC. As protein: CASSYRAAGGNYGYTF.

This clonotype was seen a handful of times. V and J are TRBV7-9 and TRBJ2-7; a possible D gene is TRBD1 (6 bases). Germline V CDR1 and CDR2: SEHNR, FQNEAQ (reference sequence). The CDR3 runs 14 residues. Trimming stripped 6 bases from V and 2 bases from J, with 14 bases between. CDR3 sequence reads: CASRADSEAYEQYF. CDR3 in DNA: TGTGCCAGCAGAGCGGACAGTGAAGCCTACGAGCAGTACTTC.

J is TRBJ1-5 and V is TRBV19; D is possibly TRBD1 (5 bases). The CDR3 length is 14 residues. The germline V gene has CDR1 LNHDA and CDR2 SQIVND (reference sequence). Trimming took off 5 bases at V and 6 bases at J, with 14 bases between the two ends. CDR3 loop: CASSRVGVFQPQHF. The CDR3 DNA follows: TGTGCCAGTAGTCGGGTGGGGGTTTTTCAGCCCCAGCATTTT.

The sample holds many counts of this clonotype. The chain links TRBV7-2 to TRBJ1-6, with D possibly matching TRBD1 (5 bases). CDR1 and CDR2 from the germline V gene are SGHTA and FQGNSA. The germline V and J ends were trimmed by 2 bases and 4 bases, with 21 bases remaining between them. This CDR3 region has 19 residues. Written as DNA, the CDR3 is TGTGCCAGCAGCTTATCCCGGGGGGGTCTCGGCACTTATAATTCACCCCTCCACTTT. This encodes CASSLSRGGLGTYNSPLHF.

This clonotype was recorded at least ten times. CDR3 coding DNA: TGTGCCAGCGGCTCCCACAGTCAGGCCAATCGCTACAATGAGCAGTTCTTC. Translation: CASGSHSQANRYNEQFF. The rearrangement uses TRBV6-1 and TRBJ2-1, with D uncertain. The CDR3 has 17 residues. The V and J ends lost 8 bases and 3 bases respectively, with 23 bases between them. Germline V gene data show CDR1 as MNHNS and CDR2 as SASEGT.

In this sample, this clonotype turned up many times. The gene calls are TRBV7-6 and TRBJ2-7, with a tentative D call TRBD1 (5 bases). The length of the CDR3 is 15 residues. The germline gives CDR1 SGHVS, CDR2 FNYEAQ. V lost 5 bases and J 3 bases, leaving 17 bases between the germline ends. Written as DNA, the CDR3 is TGTGCCAGCAGCCGACAAGACAGCTCCATCTACGAGCAGTACTTC. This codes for CASSRQDSSIYEQYF.

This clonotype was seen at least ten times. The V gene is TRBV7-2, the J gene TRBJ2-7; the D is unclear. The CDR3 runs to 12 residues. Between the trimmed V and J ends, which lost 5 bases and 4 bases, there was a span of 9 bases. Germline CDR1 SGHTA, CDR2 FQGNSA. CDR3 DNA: TGTGCCAGCAGCCTTCTGATATACGAGCAGTACTTC. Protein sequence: CASSLLIYEQYF.